The following is a T cell receptor (beta chain) sequence with its context. The sample belongs to a study of cytomegalovirus exposure and HLA in healthy donors. The V and J ends lost 2 bases and 2 bases respectively, with 9 bases between them. The CDR3 spans 15 residues. Germline loops: CDR1 KGHSH, CDR2 LQKENI. The PCR used 60 Vbeta and 13 Jbeta primers. This table comes from immunoSEQ multiplex PCR, and its TCRdb copy is limited to in-frame clones, with some not included. The profile shows 160,000 or so clones, 70% to 80% of them singletons. Source material: PBMCs. The TCR comes from a woman aged 40 to 50 in good health and CMV-seronegative. The chain has TRBV18 and TRBJ2-2; tentatively, D is TRBD1 (6 bases). The CDR3 region has the DNA TGTGCCAGCTCACCAACAGGGAAAAACACCGGGGAGCTGTTTTTT. Translating it yields CASSPTGKNTGELFF.